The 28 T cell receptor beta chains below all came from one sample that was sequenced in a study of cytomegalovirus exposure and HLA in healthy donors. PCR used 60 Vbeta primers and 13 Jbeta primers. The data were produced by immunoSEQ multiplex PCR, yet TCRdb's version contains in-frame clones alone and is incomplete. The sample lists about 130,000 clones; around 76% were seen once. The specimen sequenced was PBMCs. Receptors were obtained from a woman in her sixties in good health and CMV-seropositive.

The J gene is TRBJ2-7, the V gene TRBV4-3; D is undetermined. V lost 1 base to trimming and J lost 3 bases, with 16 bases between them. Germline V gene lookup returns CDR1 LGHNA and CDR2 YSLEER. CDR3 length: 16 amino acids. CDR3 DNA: TGCGCCAGCAGCCAAGTTCACGGAGAGGCCCTCTACGAGCAGTACTTC. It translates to CASSQVHGEALYEQYF.

For the CDR3, the DNA is TGTGCCATCAGACGACAGGGGATTCATGGCTACACCTTC. This codes for CAIRRQGIHGYTF. The chain combines TRBV10-3 with TRBJ1-2; TRBD1 matches at 8 bases. Trimming cost V 6 bases and J 6 bases; bases outside gene matches: 6. The length of the CDR3 is 13 residues. Germline assignment: CDR1 ENHRY and CDR2 SYGVKD.

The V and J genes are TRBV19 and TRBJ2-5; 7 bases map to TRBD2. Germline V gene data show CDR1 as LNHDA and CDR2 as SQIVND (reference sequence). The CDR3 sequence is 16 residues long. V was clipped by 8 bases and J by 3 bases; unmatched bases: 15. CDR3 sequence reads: CASLGRGGMGKETQYF. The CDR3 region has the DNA TGTGCCAGTTTAGGGAGGGGAGGTATGGGGAAAGAGACCCAGTACTTC.

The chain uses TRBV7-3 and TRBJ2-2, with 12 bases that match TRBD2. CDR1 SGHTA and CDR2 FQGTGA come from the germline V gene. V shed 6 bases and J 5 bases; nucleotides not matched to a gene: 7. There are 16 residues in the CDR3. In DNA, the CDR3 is TGTGCCAGCAGGGCCCCCGGGACTAGCGGGACCGGGGAGCTGTTTTTT. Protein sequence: CASRAPGTSGTGELFF. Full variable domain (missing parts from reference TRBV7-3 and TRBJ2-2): GAGVSQTPSNKVTEKGKYVELRCDPISGHTALYWYRQSLGQGPEFLIYFQGTGAADDSGLPNDRFFAVRPEGSVSTLKIQRTERGDSAVYLCASRAPGTSGTGELFFGEGSRLTVL.

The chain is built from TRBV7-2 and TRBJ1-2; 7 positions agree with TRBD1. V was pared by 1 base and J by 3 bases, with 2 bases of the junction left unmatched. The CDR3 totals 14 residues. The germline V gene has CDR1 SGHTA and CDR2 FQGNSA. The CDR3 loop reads CASSLVQGHYGYTF. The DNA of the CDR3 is TGTGCCAGCAGCTTAGTACAGGGGCACTATGGCTACACCTTC.

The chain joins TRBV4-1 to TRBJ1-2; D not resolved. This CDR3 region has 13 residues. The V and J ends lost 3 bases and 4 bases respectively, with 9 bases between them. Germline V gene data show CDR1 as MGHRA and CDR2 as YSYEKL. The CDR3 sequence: CASSQSTSYGYTF. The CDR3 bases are TGCGCCAGCAGCCAGTCAACTAGCTATGGCTACACCTTC.

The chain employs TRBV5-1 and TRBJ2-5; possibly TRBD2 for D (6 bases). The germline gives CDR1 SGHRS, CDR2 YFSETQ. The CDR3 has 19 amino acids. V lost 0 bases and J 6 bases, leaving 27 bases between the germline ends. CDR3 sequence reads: CASSLAAEGGVSLQKTQYF. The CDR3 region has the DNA TGCGCCAGCAGCTTGGCCGCGGAAGGAGGGGTGAGCCTCCAGAAGACCCAGTACTTC.

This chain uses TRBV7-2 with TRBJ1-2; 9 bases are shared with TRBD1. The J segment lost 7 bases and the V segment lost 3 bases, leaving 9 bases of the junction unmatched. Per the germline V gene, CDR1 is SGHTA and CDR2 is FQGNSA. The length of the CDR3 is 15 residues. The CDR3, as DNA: TGTGCCAGCAGCTTTTGGGCGGGACAGGGTCCTGGCTACACCTTC. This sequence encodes CASSFWAGQGPGYTF.

CDR3 coding DNA: TGTGCCAGCAGCACCGATGGGGGACTTGAAGCTTTCTTT. Protein: CASSTDGGLEAFF. This rearrangement joins TRBV7-9 to TRBJ1-1; perhaps TRBD1 as D (5 bases). This CDR3 has 13 amino acids. Germline CDR1 reads SEHNR; CDR2 reads FQNEAQ (reference sequence). V lost 5 bases and J 7 bases, leaving 14 bases between the germline ends.

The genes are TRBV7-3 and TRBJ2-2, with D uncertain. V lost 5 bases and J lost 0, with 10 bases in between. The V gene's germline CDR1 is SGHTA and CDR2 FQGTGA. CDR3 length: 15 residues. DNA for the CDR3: TGTGCCAGCAGCGAAAGCAGCGCGAACACCGGGGAGCTGTTTTTT. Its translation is CASSESSANTGELFF.

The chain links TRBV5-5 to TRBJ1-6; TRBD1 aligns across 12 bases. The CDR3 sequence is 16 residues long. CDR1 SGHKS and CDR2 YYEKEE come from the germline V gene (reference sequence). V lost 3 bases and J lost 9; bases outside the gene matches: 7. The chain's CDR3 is CASSWGPGQGASPLHF. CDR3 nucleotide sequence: TGTGCCAGCAGCTGGGGACCGGGACAGGGGGCTTCACCCCTCCACTTT.

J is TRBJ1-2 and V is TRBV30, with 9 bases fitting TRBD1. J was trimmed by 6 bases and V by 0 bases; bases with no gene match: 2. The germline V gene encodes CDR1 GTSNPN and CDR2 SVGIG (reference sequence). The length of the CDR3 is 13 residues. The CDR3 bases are TGTGCCTGGAGTGTTACAGGGGGCAATGGCTACACCTTC. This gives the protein CAWSVTGGNGYTF.

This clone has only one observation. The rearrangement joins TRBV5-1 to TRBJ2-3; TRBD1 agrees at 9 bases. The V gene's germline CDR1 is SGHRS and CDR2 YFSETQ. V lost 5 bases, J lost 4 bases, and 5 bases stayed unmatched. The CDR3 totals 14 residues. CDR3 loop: CASRQTGGADTQYF. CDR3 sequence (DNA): TGCGCCAGCAGGCAGACAGGGGGGGCAGATACGCAGTATTTT.

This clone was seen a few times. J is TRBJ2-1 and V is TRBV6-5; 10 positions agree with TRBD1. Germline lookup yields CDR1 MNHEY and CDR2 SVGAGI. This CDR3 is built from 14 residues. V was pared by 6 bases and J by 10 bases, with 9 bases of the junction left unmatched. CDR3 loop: CASRLQDRGEEQFF. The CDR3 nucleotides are TGTGCCAGCAGATTACAGGACAGGGGGGAGGAGCAGTTCTTC.

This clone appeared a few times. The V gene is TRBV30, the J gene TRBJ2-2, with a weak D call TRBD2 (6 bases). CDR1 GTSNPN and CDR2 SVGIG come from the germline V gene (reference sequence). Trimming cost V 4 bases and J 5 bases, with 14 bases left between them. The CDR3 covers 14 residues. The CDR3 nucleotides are TGTGCCTGGACGACCCTCGCGGGGACCGGGGAGCTGTTTTTT. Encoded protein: CAWTTLAGTGELFF.

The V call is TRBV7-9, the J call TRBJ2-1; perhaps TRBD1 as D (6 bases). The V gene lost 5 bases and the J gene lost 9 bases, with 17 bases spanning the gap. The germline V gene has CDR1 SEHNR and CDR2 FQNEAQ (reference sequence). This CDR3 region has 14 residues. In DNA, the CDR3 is TGTGCCAGCAGCACTGCTTCGACAGGTTTTGAGCAGTTCTTC. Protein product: CASSTASTGFEQFF.

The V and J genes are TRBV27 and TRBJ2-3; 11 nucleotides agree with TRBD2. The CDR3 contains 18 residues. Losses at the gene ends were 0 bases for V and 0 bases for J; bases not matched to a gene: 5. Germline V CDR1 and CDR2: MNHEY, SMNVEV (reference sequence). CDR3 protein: CASSLSGLAGGSTDTQYF. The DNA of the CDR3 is TGTGCCAGCAGTTTATCCGGGCTAGCGGGGGGTAGCACAGATACGCAGTATTTT.

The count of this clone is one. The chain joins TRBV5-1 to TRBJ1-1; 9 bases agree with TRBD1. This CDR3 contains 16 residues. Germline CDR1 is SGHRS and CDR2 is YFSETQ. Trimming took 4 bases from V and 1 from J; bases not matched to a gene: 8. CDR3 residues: CASSAGDRVGNTEAFF. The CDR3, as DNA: TGCGCCAGCAGCGCGGGGGACAGGGTGGGGAACACTGAAGCTTTCTTT. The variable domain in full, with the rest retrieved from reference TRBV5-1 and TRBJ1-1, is KAGVTQTPRYLIKTRGQQVTLSCSPISGHRSVSWYQQTPGQGLQFLFEYFSETQRNKGNFPGRFSGRQFSNSRSEMNVSTLELGDSALYLCASSAGDRVGNTEAFFGQGTRLTVV.

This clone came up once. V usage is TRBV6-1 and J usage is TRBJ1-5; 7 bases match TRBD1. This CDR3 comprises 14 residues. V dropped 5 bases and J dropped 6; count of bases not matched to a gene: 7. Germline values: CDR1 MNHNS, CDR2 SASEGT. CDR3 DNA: TGTGCCAGCAGTCACAGGGGAGTGGCTCAGCCCCAGCATTTT. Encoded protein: CASSHRGVAQPQHF.

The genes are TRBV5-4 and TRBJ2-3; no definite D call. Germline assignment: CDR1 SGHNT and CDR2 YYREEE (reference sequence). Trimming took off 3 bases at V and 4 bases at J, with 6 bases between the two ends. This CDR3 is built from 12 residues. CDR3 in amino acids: CASSSVADTQYF. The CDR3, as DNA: TGTGCCAGCAGCTCCGTTGCAGATACGCAGTATTTT.

CDR3 DNA sequence: TGTGCCAGCAGCCAAACTAGCGGGAGCTACAATGAGCAGTTCTTC. Protein: CASSQTSGSYNEQFF. V gene TRBV4-2 combines with J gene TRBJ2-1, with 11 bases that match TRBD2. The ends lost 2 bases at V and 3 bases at J; junction bases unmatched: 0. The CDR3 consists of 15 residues. Per the germline V gene, CDR1 is LGHNA and CDR2 is YNFKEQ.

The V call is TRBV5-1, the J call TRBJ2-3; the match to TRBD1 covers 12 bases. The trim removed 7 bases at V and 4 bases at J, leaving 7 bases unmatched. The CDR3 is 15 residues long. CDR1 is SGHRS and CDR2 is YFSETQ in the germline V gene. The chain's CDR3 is CASSSGQGAADTQYF. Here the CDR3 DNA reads TGCGCCAGCTCCTCGGGACAGGGGGCCGCAGATACGCAGTATTTT.

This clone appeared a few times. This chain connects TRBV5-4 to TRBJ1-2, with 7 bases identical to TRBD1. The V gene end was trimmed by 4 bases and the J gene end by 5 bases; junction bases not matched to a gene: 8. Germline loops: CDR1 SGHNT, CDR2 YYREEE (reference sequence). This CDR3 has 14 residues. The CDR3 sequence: CASSSIGTDYGYTF. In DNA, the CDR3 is TGTGCCAGCAGCAGCATCGGGACAGATTATGGCTACACCTTC.

In DNA form, the CDR3 reads TGTGCCAGCAGTCCCCACGGGACAGGGTTCAGCAATCAGCCCCAGCATTTT. Translated, it gives CASSPHGTGFSNQPQHF. This chain joins TRBV27 and TRBJ1-5; 9 bases agree with TRBD1. After removal of 5 bases from V and 1 base from J, the junction contained 9 bases not matched to a gene. Per the germline V gene, CDR1 is MNHEY and CDR2 is SMNVEV (reference sequence). This CDR3 has 17 amino acids.

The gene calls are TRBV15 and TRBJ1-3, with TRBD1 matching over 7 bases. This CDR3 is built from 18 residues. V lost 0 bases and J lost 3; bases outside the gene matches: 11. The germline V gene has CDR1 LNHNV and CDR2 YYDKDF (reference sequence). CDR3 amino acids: CATSREQPRGLSGNTIYF. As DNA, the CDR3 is TGTGCCACCAGCAGAGAGCAGCCGAGGGGGCTCAGTGGAAACACCATATATTTT.

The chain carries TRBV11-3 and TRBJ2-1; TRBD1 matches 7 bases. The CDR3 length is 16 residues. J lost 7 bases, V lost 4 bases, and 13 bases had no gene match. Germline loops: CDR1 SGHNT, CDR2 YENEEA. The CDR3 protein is CASSSYKGASLNEQFF. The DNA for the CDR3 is TGTGCCAGCAGCTCCTACAAGGGGGCGTCTTTAAATGAGCAGTTCTTC.

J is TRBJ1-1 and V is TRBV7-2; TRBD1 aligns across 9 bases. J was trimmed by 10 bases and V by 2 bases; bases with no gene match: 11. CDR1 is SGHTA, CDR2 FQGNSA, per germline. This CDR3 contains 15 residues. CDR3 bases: TGTGCCAGCAGCTTACGCCGAAGGACAGGGGTAAGAGCTTTCTTT. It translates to CASSLRRRTGVRAFF.

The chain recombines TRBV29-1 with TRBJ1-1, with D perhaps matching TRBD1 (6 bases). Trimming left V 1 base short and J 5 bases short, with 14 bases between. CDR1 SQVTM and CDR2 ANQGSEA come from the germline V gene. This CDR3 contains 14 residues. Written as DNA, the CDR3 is TGCAGCGTTGAAGGTCCGGGACAATGGACTGAAGCTTTCTTT. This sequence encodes CSVEGPGQWTEAFF.